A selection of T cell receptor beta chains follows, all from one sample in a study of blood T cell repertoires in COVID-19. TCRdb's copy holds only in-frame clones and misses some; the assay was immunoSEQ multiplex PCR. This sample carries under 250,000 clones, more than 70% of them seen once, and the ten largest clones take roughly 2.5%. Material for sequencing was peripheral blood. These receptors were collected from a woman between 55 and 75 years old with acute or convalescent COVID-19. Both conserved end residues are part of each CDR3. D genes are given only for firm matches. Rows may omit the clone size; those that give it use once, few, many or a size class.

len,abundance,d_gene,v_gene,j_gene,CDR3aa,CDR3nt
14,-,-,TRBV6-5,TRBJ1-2,CASSPRKGNYGYTF,TGTGCCAGCAGTCCTCGTAAGGGGAACTATGGCTACACCTTC
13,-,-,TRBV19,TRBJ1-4,CASSISPGKKLFF,TGTGCCAGTAGTATATCTCCAGGGAAAAAACTGTTTTTT
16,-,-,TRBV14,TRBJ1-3,CASSKALLPGEDTIYF,TGTGCCAGCAGCAAAGCCCTACTACCAGGGGAAGACACCATATATTTT
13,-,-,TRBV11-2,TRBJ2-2,CASSLALAGELFF,TGTGCCAGCAGCTTAGCTCTCGCCGGGGAGCTGTTTTTT
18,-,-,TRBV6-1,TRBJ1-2,CASSERLGPMDRNYGYTF,TGTGCCAGCAGTGAACGTCTAGGCCCCATGGACAGAAACTATGGCTACACCTTC
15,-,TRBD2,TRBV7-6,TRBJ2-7,CASSPRTSGNYEQYF,TGTGCCAGCAGCCCACGGACTAGCGGGAATTACGAGCAGTACTTC
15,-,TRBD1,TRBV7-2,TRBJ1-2,CASSPSTGGNYGYTF,TGTGCCAGCAGCCCGTCGACAGGGGGTAACTATGGCTACACCTTC
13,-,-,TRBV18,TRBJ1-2,CASLGEGELSYTF,TGTGCCAGCCTCGGTGAGGGCGAACTCAGCTACACCTTC
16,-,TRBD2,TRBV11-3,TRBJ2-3,CASSLGLAGEADTQYF,TGTGCCAGCAGCTTAGGTCTAGCGGGAGAAGCAGATACGCAGTATTTT
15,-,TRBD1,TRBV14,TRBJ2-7,CASSQGTGSSYEQYF,TGTGCCAGCAGCCAAGGGACAGGGAGCTCCTACGAGCAGTACTTC
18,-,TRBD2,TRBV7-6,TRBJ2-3,CASSPTRTSGTVTDTQYF,TGTGCCAGCAGCCCAACGCGGACTAGCGGGACCGTCACAGATACGCAGTATTTT
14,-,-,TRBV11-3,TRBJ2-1,CASSLVAGQTEQFF,TGTGCCAGCAGCTTAGTCGCAGGTCAGACTGAGCAGTTCTTC
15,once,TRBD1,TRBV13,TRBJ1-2,CASSSRDSRVYGYTF,TGTGCCAGCAGCTCTCGGGACAGTAGAGTTTATGGCTACACCTTC
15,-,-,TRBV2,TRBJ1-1,CASSGNRAGDTEAFF,TGTGCCAGCAGTGGAAACAGGGCTGGGGACACTGAAGCTTTCTTT
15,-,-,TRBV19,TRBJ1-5,CASTPGRASNQPQHF,TGTGCCAGTACCCCGGGGAGGGCTAGCAATCAGCCCCAGCATTTT
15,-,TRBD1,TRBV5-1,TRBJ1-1,CASSAQGQGDTEAFF,TGCGCCAGCAGCGCCCAAGGACAGGGGGACACTGAAGCTTTCTTT
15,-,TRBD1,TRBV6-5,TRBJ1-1,CASKPRTGYNTEAFF,TGTGCCAGCAAACCCAGGACAGGTTACAACACTGAAGCTTTCTTT
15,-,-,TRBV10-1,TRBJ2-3,CASSSQDSSTDTQYF,TGCGCCAGCAGTTCACAGGATTCCAGCACAGATACGCAGTATTTT
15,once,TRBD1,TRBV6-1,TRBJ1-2,CASSVGQDYYYGYTF,TGTGCCAGCAGTGTCGGACAGGACTACTACTATGGCTACACCTTC
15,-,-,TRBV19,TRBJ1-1,CASRDSRVKNTEAFF,TGTGCCAGTAGGGACTCAAGGGTCAAGAACACTGAAGCTTTCTTT
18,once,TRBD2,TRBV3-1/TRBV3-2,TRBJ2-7,CASSQVRLAGGPLGEQYF,TGTGCCAGCAGCCAAGTGAGACTAGCGGGAGGGCCTCTGGGCGAGCAGTACTTC
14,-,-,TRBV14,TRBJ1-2,CASSQTRQSYGYTF,TGTGCCAGCAGCCAAACCAGACAGAGTTATGGCTACACCTTC
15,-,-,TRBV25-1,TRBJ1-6,CAPTFPVRDNSPLHF,TGTGCTCCAACATTTCCCGTCCGGGATAATTCACCCCTCCACTTT
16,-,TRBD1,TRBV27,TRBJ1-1,CASRPTGPLFNSEAFF,TGTGCCAGCAGACCGACAGGGCCCCTCTTCAATTCTGAAGCTTTCTTT
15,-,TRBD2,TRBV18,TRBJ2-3,CASSPSGGSTDTQYF,TGTGCCAGCTCACCCAGCGGGGGAAGCACAGATACGCAGTATTTT
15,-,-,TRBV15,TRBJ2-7,CATSPGTLSSYEQYF,TGTGCCACCAGCCCTGGGACTTTGAGCTCCTACGAGCAGTACTTC
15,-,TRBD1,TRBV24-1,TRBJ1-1,CATSDPRQGGTEAFF,TGTGCCACCAGTGACCCTAGACAGGGTGGGACTGAAGCTTTCTTT
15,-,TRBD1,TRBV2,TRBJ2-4,CASTPERTGVNIQYF,TGTGCCAGCACGCCCGAACGGACAGGGGTGAACATTCAGTACTTC
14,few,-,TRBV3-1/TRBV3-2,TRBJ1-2,CASSQFTGSDGYTF,TGTGCCAGCAGCCAATTCACGGGAAGTGATGGCTACACCTTC
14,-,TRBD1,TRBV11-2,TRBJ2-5,CASSSDRGLETQYF,TGTGCCAGCAGCTCAGACAGGGGCTTGGAGACCCAGTACTTC
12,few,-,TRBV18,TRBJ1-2,CASSPNEAGYTF,TGTGCCAGCTCGCCTAACGAGGCCGGCTACACCTTC
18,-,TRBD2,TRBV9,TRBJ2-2,CASSVAPSGRANTGELFF,TGTGCCAGCAGCGTAGCTCCTAGCGGGAGGGCCAACACCGGGGAGCTGTTTTTT
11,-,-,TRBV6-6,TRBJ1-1,CASSPEGEAFF,TGTGCCAGCAGTCCCGAGGGAGAAGCTTTCTTT
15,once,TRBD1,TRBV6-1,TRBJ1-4,CASSEGTGWSVELFF,TGTGCCAGCAGTGAAGGGACAGGGTGGTCGGTAGAACTGTTTTTT
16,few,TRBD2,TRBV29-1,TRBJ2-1,CSGILAGLAGGGQQFF,TGCAGCGGTATCTTAGCCGGACTAGCGGGAGGGGGTCAGCAGTTCTTC
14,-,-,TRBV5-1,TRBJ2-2,CASSPLATDGELFF,TGCGCCAGCAGCCCCTTAGCGACTGACGGGGAGCTGTTTTTT
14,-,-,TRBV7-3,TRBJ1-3,CASSSGHGGNTIYF,TGTGCCAGCAGCTCCGGACACGGGGGAAACACCATATATTTT
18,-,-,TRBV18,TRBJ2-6,CASSPRGQTISGANVLTF,TGTGCCAGCTCCCCCCGAGGGCAGACGATATCTGGGGCCAACGTCCTGACTTTC